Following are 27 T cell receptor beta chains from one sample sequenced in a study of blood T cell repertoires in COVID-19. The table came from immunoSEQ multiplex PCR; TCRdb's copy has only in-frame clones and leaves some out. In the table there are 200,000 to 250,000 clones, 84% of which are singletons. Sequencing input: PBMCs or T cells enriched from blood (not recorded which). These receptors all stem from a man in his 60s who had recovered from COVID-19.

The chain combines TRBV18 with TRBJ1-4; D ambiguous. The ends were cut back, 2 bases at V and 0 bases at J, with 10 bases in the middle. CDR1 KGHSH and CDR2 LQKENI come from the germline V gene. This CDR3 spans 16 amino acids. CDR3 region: CASSPSASATNEKLFF. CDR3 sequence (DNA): TGTGCCAGCTCACCATCCGCCAGTGCAACTAATGAAAAACTGTTTTTT.

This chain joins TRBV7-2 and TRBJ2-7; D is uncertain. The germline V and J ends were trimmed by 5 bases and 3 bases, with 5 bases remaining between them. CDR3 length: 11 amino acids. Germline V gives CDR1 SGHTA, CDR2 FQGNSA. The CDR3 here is CASSPFYEQYF. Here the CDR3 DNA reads TGTGCCAGCAGCCCATTCTACGAGCAGTACTTC.

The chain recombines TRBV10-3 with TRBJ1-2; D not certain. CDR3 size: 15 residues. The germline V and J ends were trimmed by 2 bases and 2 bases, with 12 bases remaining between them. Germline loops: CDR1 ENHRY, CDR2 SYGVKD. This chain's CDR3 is CAISELPTGNYGYTF. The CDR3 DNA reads TGTGCCATCAGTGAGCTACCGACCGGGAACTATGGCTACACCTTC.

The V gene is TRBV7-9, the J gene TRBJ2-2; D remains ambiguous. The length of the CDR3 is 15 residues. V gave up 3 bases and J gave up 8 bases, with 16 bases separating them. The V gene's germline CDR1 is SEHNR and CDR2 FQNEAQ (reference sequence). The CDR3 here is CASSFPTARPGELFF. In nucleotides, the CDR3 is TGTGCCAGCAGCTTCCCGACTGCGCGTCCGGGGGAGCTGTTTTTT. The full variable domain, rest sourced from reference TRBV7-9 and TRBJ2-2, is DTGVSQNPRHKITKRGQNVTFRCDPISEHNRLYWYRQTLGQGPEFLTYFQNEAQLEKSRLLSDRFSAERPKGSFSTLEIQRTEQGDSAMYLCASSFPTARPGELFFGEGSRLTVL.

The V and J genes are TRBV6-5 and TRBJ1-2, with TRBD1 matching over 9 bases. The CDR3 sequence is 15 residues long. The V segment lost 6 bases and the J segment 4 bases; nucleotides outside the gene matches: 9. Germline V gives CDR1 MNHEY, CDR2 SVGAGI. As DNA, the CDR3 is TGTGCCAGCAGACCAACAGGGGGCGCAGGCTATGGCTACACCTTC. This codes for CASRPTGGAGYGYTF.

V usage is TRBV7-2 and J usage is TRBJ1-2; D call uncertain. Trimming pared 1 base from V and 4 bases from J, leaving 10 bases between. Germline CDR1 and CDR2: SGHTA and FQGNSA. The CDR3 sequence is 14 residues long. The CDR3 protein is CASSLDSNPYGYTF. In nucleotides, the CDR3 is TGTGCCAGCAGCTTAGACAGCAACCCCTATGGCTACACCTTC.

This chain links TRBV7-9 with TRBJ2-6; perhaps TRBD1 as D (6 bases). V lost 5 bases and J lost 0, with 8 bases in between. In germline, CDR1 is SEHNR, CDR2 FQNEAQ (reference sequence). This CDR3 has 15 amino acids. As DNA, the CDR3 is TGTGCCAGCAGCCTCAGGGGCTCTGGGGCCAACGTCCTGACTTTC. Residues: CASSLRGSGANVLTF.

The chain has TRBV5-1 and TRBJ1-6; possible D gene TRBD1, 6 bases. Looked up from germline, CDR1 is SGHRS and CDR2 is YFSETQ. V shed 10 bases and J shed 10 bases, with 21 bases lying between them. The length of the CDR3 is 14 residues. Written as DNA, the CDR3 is TGCGCCCGCGGGCTGGGGGGGGCGGAATCACCCCTCCACTTT. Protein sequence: CARGLGGAESPLHF.

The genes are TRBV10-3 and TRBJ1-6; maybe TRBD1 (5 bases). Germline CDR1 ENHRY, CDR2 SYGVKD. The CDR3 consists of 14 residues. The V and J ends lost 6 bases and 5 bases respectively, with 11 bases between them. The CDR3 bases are TGTGCCATCAGGACAGACAGAGATAATTCACCCCTCCACTTT. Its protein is CAIRTDRDNSPLHF.

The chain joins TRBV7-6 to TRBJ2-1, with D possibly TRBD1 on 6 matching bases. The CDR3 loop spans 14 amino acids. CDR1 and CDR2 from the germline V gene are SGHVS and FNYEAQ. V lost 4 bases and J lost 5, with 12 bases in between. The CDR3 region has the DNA TGTGCCAGCAGCTCCGGTTCAGGGGACAATGAGCAGTTCTTC. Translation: CASSSGSGDNEQFF.

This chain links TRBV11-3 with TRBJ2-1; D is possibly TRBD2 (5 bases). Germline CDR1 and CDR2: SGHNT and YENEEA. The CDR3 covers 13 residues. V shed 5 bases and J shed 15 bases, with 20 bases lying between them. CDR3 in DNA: TGTGCCAGCAGCCGCCGGGTAGAGGGTTGGTTGTTCTTC. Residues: CASSRRVEGWLFF.

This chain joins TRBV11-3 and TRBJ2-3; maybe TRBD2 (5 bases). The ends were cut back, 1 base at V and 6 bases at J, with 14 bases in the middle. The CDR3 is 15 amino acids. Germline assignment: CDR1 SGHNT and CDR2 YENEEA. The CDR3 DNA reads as TGTGCCAGCAGCTTAGGTCCCGAGGGATGGGATACGCAGTATTTT. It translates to CASSLGPEGWDTQYF.

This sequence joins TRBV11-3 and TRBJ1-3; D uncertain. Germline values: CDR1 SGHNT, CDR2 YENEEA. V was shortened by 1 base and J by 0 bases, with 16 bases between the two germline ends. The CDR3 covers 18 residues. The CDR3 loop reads CASSLVAAAYGSGNTIYF. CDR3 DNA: TGTGCCAGCAGCTTAGTGGCGGCGGCGTACGGCTCTGGAAACACCATATATTTT.

DNA of the CDR3: TGTGCCACCAGCAGAGTTGCGGGAGGGGTGGAGACCCAGTACTTC. It translates to CATSRVAGGVETQYF. The chain combines TRBV15 with TRBJ2-5, with TRBD2 matching 9 bases. V was clipped by 1 base and J by 5 bases; unmatched bases: 5. The germline V gene has CDR1 LNHNV and CDR2 YYDKDF (reference sequence). This CDR3 is built from 15 residues. Supplemented by reference TRBV15 and TRBJ2-5, the full variable domain reads DAMVIQNPRYQVTQFGKPVTLSCSQTLNHNVMYWYQQKSSQAPKLLFHYYDKDFNNEADTPDNFQSRRPNTSFCFLDIRSPGLGDTAMYLCATSRVAGGVETQYFGPGTRLLVL.

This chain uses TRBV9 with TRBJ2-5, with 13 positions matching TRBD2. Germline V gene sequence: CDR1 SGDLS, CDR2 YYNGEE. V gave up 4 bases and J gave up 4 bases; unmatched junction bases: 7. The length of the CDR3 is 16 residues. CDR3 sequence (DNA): TGTGCCAGCAGCCCAGGGACTAGCGGGGTCTCAGAGACCCAGTACTTC. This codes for CASSPGTSGVSETQYF.

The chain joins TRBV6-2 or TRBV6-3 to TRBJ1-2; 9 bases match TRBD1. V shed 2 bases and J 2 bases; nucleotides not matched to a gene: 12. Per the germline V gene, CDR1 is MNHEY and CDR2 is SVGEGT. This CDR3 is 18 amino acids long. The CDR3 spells CASSYGPPGTGRNYGYTF. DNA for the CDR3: TGTGCCAGCAGTTACGGTCCCCCCGGGACAGGGAGGAACTATGGCTACACCTTC.

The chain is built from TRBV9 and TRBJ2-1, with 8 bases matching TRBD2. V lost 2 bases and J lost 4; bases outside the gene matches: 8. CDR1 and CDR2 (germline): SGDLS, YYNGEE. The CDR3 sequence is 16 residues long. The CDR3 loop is CASSVLPAGEYNEQFF. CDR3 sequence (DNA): TGTGCCAGCAGCGTTTTGCCAGCGGGGGAGTACAATGAGCAGTTCTTC.

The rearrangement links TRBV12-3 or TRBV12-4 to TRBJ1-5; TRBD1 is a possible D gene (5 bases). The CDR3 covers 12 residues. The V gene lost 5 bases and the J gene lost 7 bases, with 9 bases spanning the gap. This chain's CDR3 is CASSGRAQPQHF. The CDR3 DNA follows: TGTGCCAGCAGTGGCAGGGCCCAGCCCCAGCATTTT.

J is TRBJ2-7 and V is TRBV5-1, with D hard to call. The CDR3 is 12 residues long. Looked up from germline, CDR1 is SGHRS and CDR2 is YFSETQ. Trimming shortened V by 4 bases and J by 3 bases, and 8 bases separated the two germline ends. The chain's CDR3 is CASSLSGYEQYF. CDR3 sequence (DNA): TGCGCCAGCAGCCTCTCGGGCTACGAGCAGTACTTC. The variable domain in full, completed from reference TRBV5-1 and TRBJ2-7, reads KAGVTQTPRYLIKTRGQQVTLSCSPISGHRSVSWYQQTPGQGLQFLFEYFSETQRNKGNFPGRFSGRQFSNSRSEMNVSTLELGDSALYLCASSLSGYEQYFGPGTRLTVT.

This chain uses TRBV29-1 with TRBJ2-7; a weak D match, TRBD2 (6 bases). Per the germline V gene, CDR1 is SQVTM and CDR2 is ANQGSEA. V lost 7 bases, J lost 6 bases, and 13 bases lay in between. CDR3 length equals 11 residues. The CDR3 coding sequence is TGCAGCGGGGAGGAGCGAGGCGAGCAGTACTTC. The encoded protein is CSGEERGEQYF.

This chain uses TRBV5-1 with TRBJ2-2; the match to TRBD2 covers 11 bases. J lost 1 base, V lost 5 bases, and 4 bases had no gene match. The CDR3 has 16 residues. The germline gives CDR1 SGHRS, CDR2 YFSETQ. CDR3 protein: CASSTGLAGNTGELFF. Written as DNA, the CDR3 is TGCGCCAGCAGTACCGGACTAGCGGGGAACACCGGGGAGCTGTTTTTT.

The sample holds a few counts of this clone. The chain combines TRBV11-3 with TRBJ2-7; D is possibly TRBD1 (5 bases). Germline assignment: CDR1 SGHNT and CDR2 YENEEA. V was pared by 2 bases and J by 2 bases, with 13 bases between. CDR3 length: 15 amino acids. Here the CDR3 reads CASSLYDSPPYEQYF. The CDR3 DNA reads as TGTGCCAGCAGCTTATATGACAGCCCTCCCTACGAGCAGTACTTC.

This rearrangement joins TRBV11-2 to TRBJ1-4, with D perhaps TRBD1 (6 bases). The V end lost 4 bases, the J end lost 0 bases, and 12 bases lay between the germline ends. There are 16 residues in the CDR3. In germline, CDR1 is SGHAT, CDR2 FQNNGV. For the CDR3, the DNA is TGTGCCAGCAGCTCGGGACAACCTGCAACTAATGAAAAACTGTTTTTT. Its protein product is CASSSGQPATNEKLFF.

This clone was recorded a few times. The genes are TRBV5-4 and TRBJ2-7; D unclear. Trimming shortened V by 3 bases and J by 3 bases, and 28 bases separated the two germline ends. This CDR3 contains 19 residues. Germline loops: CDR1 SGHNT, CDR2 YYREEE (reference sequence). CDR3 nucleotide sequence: TGTGCCAGCAGCTCCAAAATCTACTTGACCAACAGAGATTTCTACGAGCAGTACTTC. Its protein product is CASSSKIYLTNRDFYEQYF.

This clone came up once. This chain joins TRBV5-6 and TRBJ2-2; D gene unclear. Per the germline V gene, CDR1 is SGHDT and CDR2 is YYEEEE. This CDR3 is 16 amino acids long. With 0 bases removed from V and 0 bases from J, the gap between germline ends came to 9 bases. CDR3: CASSLEVGPNTGELFF. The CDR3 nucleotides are TGTGCCAGCAGCTTGGAAGTGGGCCCGAACACCGGGGAGCTGTTTTTT.

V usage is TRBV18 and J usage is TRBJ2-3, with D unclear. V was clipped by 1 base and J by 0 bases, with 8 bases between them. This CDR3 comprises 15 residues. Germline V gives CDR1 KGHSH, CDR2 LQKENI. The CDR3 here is CASSPRQASTDTQYF. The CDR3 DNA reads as TGTGCCAGCTCACCACGGCAGGCCAGCACAGATACGCAGTATTTT.

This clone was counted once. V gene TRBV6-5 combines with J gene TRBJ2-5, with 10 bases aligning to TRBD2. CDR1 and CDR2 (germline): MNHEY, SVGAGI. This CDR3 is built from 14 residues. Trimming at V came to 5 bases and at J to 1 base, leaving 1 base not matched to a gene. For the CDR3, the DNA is TGTGCCAGCAGTCCTAGCGGGGGCCAAGAGACCCAGTACTTC. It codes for CASSPSGGQETQYF.